Presented here are 27 T cell receptor beta chains from one specimen sequenced in a study of molecular identifiers for immune sequencing clone quantification. TCRdb called the PCR reads again in MiXCR, with one record for every CDR3 protein. The sample includes 20,000 to 25,000 distinct CDR3 sequences, 17% of them seen just once. The sample was naive CD8+ T cells from blood, with Jurkat cell RNA spiked in. Subset in this sample: FACS-sorted CD8+CD4-CCR7+CD45RA+ naive T cells. The source is a human donor in good health. Some libraries in this study had Jurkat cell RNA spiked in.

This chain connects TRBV4-1 to TRBJ2-5, with a tentative D call TRBD1 (5 bases). Germline V lookup: CDR1 MGHRA, CDR2 YSYEKL. This CDR3 comprises 15 residues. V was pared by 0 bases and J by 10 bases, with 18 bases between. The CDR3 coding sequence is TGCGCCAGCAGCCAAGATCGGGCAGGGTCAGGGATCCAGTACTTC. Protein sequence: CASSQDRAGSGIQYF.

This clonotype has at least ten counts. The chain employs TRBV29-1 and TRBJ2-2, with D hard to call. The CDR3 sequence is 11 residues long. Germline V gene sequence: CDR1 SQVTM, CDR2 ANQGSEA. Between the trimmed V and J ends, which lost 5 bases and 5 bases, there was a span of 6 bases. CDR3 bases: TGCAGCGTTAAATGGACCGGGGAGCTGTTTTTT. It yields the protein CSVKWTGELFF.

This clonotype was found many times. The CDR3 bases are TGTGCCAGCAGCGGGCACAGGGGGACTGAAGCTTTCTTT. It translates to CASSGHRGTEAFF. V usage is TRBV5-6 and J usage is TRBJ1-1, with 8 bases matching TRBD1. Trimming took 4 bases from V and 5 from J; bases not matched to a gene: 4. Germline values: CDR1 SGHDT, CDR2 YYEEEE. The CDR3 covers 13 residues.

The rearrangement uses TRBV29-1 and TRBJ1-1; the D is unclear. The ends were cut back, 3 bases at V and 3 bases at J, with 17 bases in the middle. Germline CDR1 is SQVTM and CDR2 is ANQGSEA. This CDR3 has 15 residues. The CDR3 is CSVEIPARSYTEAFF. CDR3 in DNA: TGCAGCGTTGAGATCCCGGCCAGGTCGTACACTGAAGCTTTCTTT.

This clonotype was detected many times. The V gene is TRBV6-2 or TRBV6-3, the J gene TRBJ2-7; D remains ambiguous. The V gene's germline CDR1 is MNHEY and CDR2 SVGEGT. There are 12 residues in the CDR3. V dropped 4 bases and J dropped 4 bases, with 8 bases sitting between them. The CDR3 sequence: CASSFGPYEQYF. In DNA, the CDR3 is TGTGCCAGCAGTTTCGGACCTTACGAGCAGTACTTC.

In this sample, this clonotype turned up many times. The CDR3 region is CASSPGETEAFF. The CDR3 DNA reads TGTGCCAGCTCACCGGGGGAAACTGAAGCTTTCTTT. This chain links TRBV18 with TRBJ1-1; D is perhaps TRBD1 (5 bases). V was clipped by 3 bases and J by 5 bases, with 7 bases between them. Germline loops: CDR1 KGHSH, CDR2 LQKENI. This CDR3 contains 12 residues.

A remark on this clonotype: The junction does not match germline at one end; this may be a read error. The genes are TRBV6-6 and TRBJ2-5, with 12 bases lining up with TRBD2. The CDR3 is 16 amino acids. Germline CDR1 is MNHNY and CDR2 is SVGAGI (reference sequence). This chain's CDR3 is CASSLGLAGSLEAQYF. The CDR3 DNA is TGTGCCAGCAGTCTGGGACTAGCGGGCTCCCTAGAGGCCCAGTACTTC.

In this sample, this clonotype turned up many times. The rearrangement joins TRBV11-2 to TRBJ2-7; tentatively, D is TRBD1 or TRBD2 (5 bases each). CDR1 and CDR2 from the germline V gene are SGHAT and FQNNGV. V lost 1 base and J lost 3, with 10 bases in between. The CDR3 covers 14 residues. The CDR3 DNA sequence: TGTGCCAGCAGCTTAGGAATGGGGGTCTACGAGCAGTACTTC. It translates to CASSLGMGVYEQYF.

This clonotype was recorded at least ten times. This chain joins TRBV5-6 and TRBJ2-7; D might be TRBD2 (5 bases). Trimming shortened V by 3 bases and J by 7 bases, and 8 bases separated the two germline ends. The length of the CDR3 is 11 residues. Germline CDR1 reads SGHDT; CDR2 reads YYEEEE. The CDR3 sequence: CASSWEREQYF. CDR3 sequence (DNA): TGTGCCAGCAGCTGGGAGCGGGAGCAGTACTTC.

This clonotype was observed at least ten times. The V gene is TRBV6-5, the J gene TRBJ2-5; 9 bases line up with TRBD1. Losses at the gene ends were 2 bases for V and 5 bases for J; bases not matched to a gene: 9. CDR3 length: 16 residues. CDR1 is MNHEY, CDR2 SVGAGI, per germline. The CDR3 sequence: CASSYERTGEAETQYF. The CDR3 DNA follows: TGTGCCAGCAGTTACGAGAGGACAGGGGAAGCGGAGACCCAGTACTTC.

This clonotype was counted at least ten times. The chain joins TRBV7-9 to TRBJ1-4, with a tentative D call TRBD1 (6 bases). Germline assignment: CDR1 SEHNR and CDR2 FQNEAQ (reference sequence). The CDR3 spans 14 residues. V was trimmed by 1 base and J by 8 bases, leaving 11 bases between them. As DNA, the CDR3 is TGTGCCAGCAGCTTAGTGGGGGCAGGAGAAAAACTGTTTTTT. It specifies CASSLVGAGEKLFF.

This clonotype was detected many times. The rearrangement links TRBV4-3 to TRBJ2-1; 12 bases are shared with TRBD2. The J segment lost 9 bases and the V segment lost 0 bases, leaving 6 bases of the junction unmatched. The CDR3 is 16 amino acids. Per the germline V gene, CDR1 is LGHNA and CDR2 is YSLEER. The CDR3 DNA sequence: TGCGCCAGCAGCCAAGATAAGGGACTAGCGGGCGGTGAGCAGTTCTTC. The encoded protein is CASSQDKGLAGGEQFF.

To note about this clonotype: This sequence may be a read error, since a much larger clone differs from it by one base. The rearrangement joins TRBV11-2 to TRBJ2-7; D uncertain. V was cut by 5 bases and J by 5 bases, with 13 bases left in between. In germline, CDR1 is SGHAT, CDR2 FQNNGV. This CDR3 is 13 amino acids long. CDR3 nucleotides: TGTGCCAGCAGCCCCTTCAAGGCGCACGAGCAGTACTTC. This encodes CASSPFKAHEQYF. The full variable domain, its missing parts supplied by reference TRBV11-2 and TRBJ2-7, is EAGVAQSPRYKIIEKRQSVAFWCNPISGHATLYWYQQILGQGPKLLIQFQNNGVVDDSQLPKDRFSAERLKGVDSTLKIQPAKLEDSAVYLCASSPFKAHEQYFGPGTRLTVT.

This clonotype has at least ten counts. The chain combines TRBV9 with TRBJ2-3; TRBD2 matches at 14 bases. Looked up from germline, CDR1 is SGDLS and CDR2 is YYNGEE. Trimming cost V 0 bases and J 6 bases; bases outside gene matches: 6. The CDR3 is 17 amino acids. CDR3 DNA: TGTGCCAGCAGCGTAGGATCGGGGACTAGCGGGAGTGATACGCAGTATTTT. It is translated as CASSVGSGTSGSDTQYF.

The sample holds a few counts of this clonotype. A much larger clone differs from this one at a single base, so this may be a read error. V gene TRBV9 combines with J gene TRBJ2-5; D possibly corresponds to TRBD2 (6 bases). Germline V gives CDR1 SGDLS, CDR2 YYNGEE. The CDR3 is made up of 14 amino acids. This chain's CDR3 is CASSPAGGQETQCF. Here the CDR3 DNA reads TGTGCCAGCAGCCCAGCCGGGGGTCAAGAGACCCAGTGCTTC.

This clonotype was recorded at least ten times. The chain uses TRBV7-9 and TRBJ2-3; D unclear. Germline values: CDR1 SEHNR, CDR2 FQNEAQ (reference sequence). The CDR3 runs to 16 residues. V lost 5 bases and J lost 1, with 16 bases in between. CDR3 coding DNA: TGTGCCAGCAGCCCCCTTACCAGCGCACGCACAGATACGCAGTATTTT. This encodes CASSPLTSARTDTQYF.

This clonotype has a count of ten or more. V gene TRBV13 combines with J gene TRBJ2-3; D possibly corresponds to TRBD2 (6 bases). V gave up 5 bases and J gave up 2 bases, with 20 bases separating them. Germline CDR1 and CDR2: PRHDT and FYEKMQ (reference sequence). This CDR3 spans 17 amino acids. The CDR3 DNA reads as TGTGCCAGCAGCCTGAACAATGGCGGGGAGACCACAGATACGCAGTATTTT. Translated: CASSLNNGGETTDTQYF.

This clonotype was seen many times. The rearrangement uses TRBV20-1 and TRBJ2-3, with D possibly TRBD2 on 7 matching bases. CDR1 and CDR2 (germline): DFQATT, SNEGSKA (reference sequence). Trimming removed 0 bases from V and 5 bases from J, with 18 bases in between. The CDR3 sequence is 16 residues long. The CDR3 coding sequence is TGCAGTGCTAGAGATTTGGTTTCGGGGGGCCAAGATACGCAGTATTTT. It translates to CSARDLVSGGQDTQYF.

This clonotype showed up many times. The V and J genes are TRBV4-3 and TRBJ2-5, with D tentatively TRBD2 (5 bases). Trimming cost V 0 bases and J 1 base, with 9 bases left between them. This CDR3 contains 15 residues. From germline, CDR1 is LGHNA and CDR2 YSLEER. CDR3 bases: TGCGCCAGCAGCCAAGAAGTCCTAGCCCAAGAGACCCAGTACTTC. As protein: CASSQEVLAQETQYF.

Many counts were recorded for this clonotype. This chain links TRBV14 with TRBJ1-2; D gene unclear. The CDR3 contains 15 residues. The germline V gene has CDR1 SGHDN and CDR2 FVKESK. V was cut by 3 bases and J by 2 bases, with 13 bases left in between. The CDR3 here is CASSHTFGQNYGYTF. The CDR3 DNA reads as TGTGCCAGCAGCCACACTTTTGGGCAGAACTATGGCTACACCTTC.

This clonotype was counted at least ten times. This sequence joins TRBV19 and TRBJ2-7; perhaps TRBD1 as D (6 bases). The length of the CDR3 is 15 residues. V shed 1 base and J shed 3 bases, with 13 bases lying between them. Germline CDR1 LNHDA, CDR2 SQIVND (reference sequence). The CDR3 DNA reads TGTGCCAGTAGTATAGGTCAGGGGATCATCTACGAGCAGTACTTC. Amino acids: CASSIGQGIIYEQYF.

This clonotype rates as medium-sized. The chain combines TRBV28 with TRBJ2-7; tentatively, D is TRBD1 or TRBD2 (6 bases each). The CDR3 consists of 14 residues. Germline V gives CDR1 MDHEN, CDR2 SYDVKM. V gave up 5 bases and J gave up 6 bases, with 17 bases separating them. As DNA, the CDR3 is TGTGCCAGCAGTCCGGGGGCTAGTTCGTCCGAGCAGTACTTC. This codes for CASSPGASSSEQYF.

The sample holds many counts of this clonotype. The V call is TRBV18, the J call TRBJ1-5, with D possibly matching TRBD1 (6 bases). Per germline, CDR1 KGHSH and CDR2 LQKENI. The CDR3 has 14 amino acids. V lost 4 bases to trimming and J lost 1 base, with 8 bases between them. DNA for the CDR3: TGTGCCAGCTCACTAACAGGGAGCAATCAGCCCCAGCATTTT. This gives the protein CASSLTGSNQPQHF. The full variable domain, with the rest looked up from reference TRBV18 and TRBJ1-5, is NAGVMQNPRHLVRRRGQEARLRCSPMKGHSHVYWYRQLPEEGLKFMVYLQKENIIDESGMPKERFSAEFPKEGPSILRIQQVVRGDSAAYFCASSLTGSNQPQHFGDGTRLSIL.

There are many counts of this clonotype. The chain joins TRBV7-8 to TRBJ2-1; TRBD1 might be the D (5 bases). Germline V CDR1 and CDR2: SGHVS, FQNEAQ. There are 13 residues in the CDR3. V dropped 0 bases and J dropped 8 bases, with 8 bases sitting between them. The CDR3 DNA sequence: TGTGCCAGCAGCTTAGCATGGGGCGATGAGCAGTTCTTC. Its translation is CASSLAWGDEQFF.

By proportion, this clonotype is medium-sized (0.01 to 0.1%). The rearrangement joins TRBV7-9 to TRBJ2-5; 12 nucleotides line up with TRBD2. The trim removed 5 bases at V and 1 base at J, leaving 5 bases unmatched. The germline gives CDR1 SEHNR, CDR2 FQNEAQ (reference sequence). The CDR3 extends over 16 amino acids. The CDR3 bases are TGTGCCAGCAGCCCAGGACTAGCGGGGCCCCAAGAGACCCAGTACTTC. Its translation is CASSPGLAGPQETQYF.

In this sample, this clonotype turned up many times. V usage is TRBV12-3 or TRBV12-4 and J usage is TRBJ2-5; unclear D gene. CDR3 size: 16 residues. Deletions cut 3 bases from V and 0 bases from J, with 14 bases between. For the CDR3, the DNA is TGTGCCAGCAGTTTCCACCTTACCGCGGACCAAGAGACCCAGTACTTC. This encodes CASSFHLTADQETQYF.

This clonotype was picked up many times. This sequence joins TRBV6-1 and TRBJ1-1; D remains unclear. Trimming left V 2 bases short and J 0 bases short, with 10 bases between. Per the germline V gene, CDR1 is MNHNS and CDR2 is SASEGT. The CDR3 loop spans 15 amino acids. The CDR3: CASSETTTMNTEAFF. Written as DNA, the CDR3 is TGTGCCAGCAGTGAAACGACTACGATGAACACTGAAGCTTTCTTT.